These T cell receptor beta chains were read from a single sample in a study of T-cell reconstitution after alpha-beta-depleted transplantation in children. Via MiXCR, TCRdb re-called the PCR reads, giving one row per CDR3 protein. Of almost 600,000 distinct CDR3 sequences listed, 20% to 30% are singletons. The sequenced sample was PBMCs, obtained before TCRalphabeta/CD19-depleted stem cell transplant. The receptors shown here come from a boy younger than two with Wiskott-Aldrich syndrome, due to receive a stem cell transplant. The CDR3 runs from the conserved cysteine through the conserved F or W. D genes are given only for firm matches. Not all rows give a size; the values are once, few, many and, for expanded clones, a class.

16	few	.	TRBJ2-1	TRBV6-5	TGTGCCAGCAGTCCGAGCCGGGGGAGCTCCTACAATGAGCAGTTCTTC	CASSPSRGSSYNEQFF
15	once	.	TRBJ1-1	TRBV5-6	TGTGCCAGCAGCTTGTTCGGCTCAACGAACACTGAAGCTTTCTTT	CASSLFGSTNTEAFF
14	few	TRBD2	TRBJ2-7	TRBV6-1	TGTGCCAGCAGTATGAGCGGGAGCTCCTACGAGCAGTACTTC	CASSMSGSSYEQYF
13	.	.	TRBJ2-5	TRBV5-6	TGTGCCAGCACTGTAGTCTACCAAGAGACCCAGTACTTC	CASTVVYQETQYF
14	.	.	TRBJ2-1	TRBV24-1	TGTGCCACCAGTGAGCGAGATCGGAACCATGAGCAGTTCTTC	CATSERDRNHEQFF
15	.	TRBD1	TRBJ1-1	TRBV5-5	TGTGCCAGCAGCGTACTCTACAGGGGTAACACTGAAGCTTTCTTT	CASSVLYRGNTEAFF
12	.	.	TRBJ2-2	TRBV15	TGTGCCACCAGCCCGGTCCCCGGGGAGCTGTTTTTT	CATSPVPGELFF
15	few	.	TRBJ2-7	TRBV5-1	TGCGCCAGCAGCTTGGCGACCGGACCCGACTACGAGCAGTACTTC	CASSLATGPDYEQYF
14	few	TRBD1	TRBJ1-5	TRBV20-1	TGCAGTGCTGTCCGGACAGGTAGCAATCAGCCCCAGCATTTT	CSAVRTGSNQPQHF
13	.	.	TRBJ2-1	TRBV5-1	TGCGCCAGCTCCTTTCCGGGAGCGGGTGAGCAGTTCTTC	CASSFPGAGEQFF
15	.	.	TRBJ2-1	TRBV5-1	TGCGCCAGCAGCCTCGGGTGGGAGGACTCCTACGAGCAGTTCTTC	CASSLGWEDSYEQFF
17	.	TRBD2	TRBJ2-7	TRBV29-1	TGCAGCGTCCGATCTTCGCCCGGGACTAGCGGGATGTACGAGCAGTACTTC	CSVRSSPGTSGMYEQYF
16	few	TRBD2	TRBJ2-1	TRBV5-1	TGCGCCAGCAGCTCCCCCCTAGCGGGAGGGAACATTGAGCAGTTCTTC	CASSSPLAGGNIEQFF
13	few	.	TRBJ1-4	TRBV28	TGTGCCAGCAGTCTTTATTACAGGGAAAAACTGTTTTTT	CASSLYYREKLFF
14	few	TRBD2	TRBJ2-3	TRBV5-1	TGCGCCAGCAGCCCACCCCGGGAGGCAGATACGCAGTATTTT	CASSPPREADTQYF
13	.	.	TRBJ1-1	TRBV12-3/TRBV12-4	TGTGCCAGCACTTTCCGGAACAACGCTGAAGCTTTCTTT	CASTFRNNAEAFF
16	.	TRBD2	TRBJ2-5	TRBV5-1	TGCGCCAGCAGCTTGATCGCGGGAGGAAAAGGGGAGACCCAGTACTTC	CASSLIAGGKGETQYF